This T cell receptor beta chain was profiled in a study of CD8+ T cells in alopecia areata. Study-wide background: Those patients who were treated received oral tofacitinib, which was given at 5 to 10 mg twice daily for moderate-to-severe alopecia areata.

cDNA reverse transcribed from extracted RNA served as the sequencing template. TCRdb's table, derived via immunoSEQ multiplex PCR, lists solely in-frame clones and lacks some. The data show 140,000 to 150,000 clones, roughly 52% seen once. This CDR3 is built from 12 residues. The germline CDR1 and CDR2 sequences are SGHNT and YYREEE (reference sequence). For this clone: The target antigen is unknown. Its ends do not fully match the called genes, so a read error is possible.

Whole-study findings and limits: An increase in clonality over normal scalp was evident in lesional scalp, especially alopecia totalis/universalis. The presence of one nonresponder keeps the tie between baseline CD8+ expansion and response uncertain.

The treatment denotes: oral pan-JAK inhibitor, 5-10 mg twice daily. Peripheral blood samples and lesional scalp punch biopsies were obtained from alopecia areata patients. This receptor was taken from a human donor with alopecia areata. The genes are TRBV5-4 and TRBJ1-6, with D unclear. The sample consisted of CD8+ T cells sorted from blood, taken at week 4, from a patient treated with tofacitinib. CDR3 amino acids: CASSFAGSGSAF. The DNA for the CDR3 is TGTGCCAGCAGCTTTGCGGGGTCGGGCTCAGCGTTT.